This passage covers 6 T cell receptor beta chains from one sample sequenced in a study of blood T cell repertoires in COVID-19. Sequencing was performed with immunoSEQ multiplex PCR; in TCRdb, only in-frame clones are kept and a portion is missing. The sample has roughly 260,000 clones, about four fifths seen once. The sample taken for sequencing was peripheral blood. Receptors originate from a woman between 70 and 85 years old with acute or convalescent COVID-19.

The chain carries TRBV29-1 and TRBJ2-5; 10 bases are shared with TRBD2. Germline trimming cut 5 bases from V and 2 bases from J; bases unmatched to any gene: 5. The CDR3 is made up of 14 amino acids. CDR1 and CDR2 from the germline V gene are SQVTM and ANQGSEA. In DNA form, the CDR3 reads TGCAGCGTTAGCCAGCGGGGGGGACAAGAGACCCAGTACTTC. Protein sequence: CSVSQRGGQETQYF.

The V gene is TRBV5-1, the J gene TRBJ1-1; 8 nucleotides agree with TRBD1. V gave up 4 bases and J gave up 2 bases; unmatched junction bases: 10. The CDR3 consists of 16 residues. CDR1 SGHRS and CDR2 YFSETQ come from the germline V gene. Written as DNA, the CDR3 is TGCGCCAGCAGCAGCCTCGGACAGGGTGACAACACTGAAGCTTTCTTT. This sequence encodes CASSSLGQGDNTEAFF.

The J gene is TRBJ2-6, the V gene TRBV18, with D perhaps matching TRBD1 (5 bases). The V gene lost 0 bases and the J gene lost 0 bases, with 9 bases spanning the gap. This CDR3 spans 17 amino acids. Germline CDR1 reads KGHSH; CDR2 reads LQKENI. The CDR3 reads CASSPPRQFSGANVLTF. The CDR3 bases are TGTGCCAGCTCACCACCCCGACAGTTCTCTGGGGCCAACGTCCTGACTTTC.

The chain employs TRBV10-3 and TRBJ2-2; TRBD1 agrees at 9 bases. Per germline, CDR1 ENHRY and CDR2 SYGVKD. The CDR3 extends over 14 amino acids. J gave up 5 bases and V 2 bases, and 0 bases lay outside the gene matches. The CDR3 DNA sequence: TGTGCCATCAGTGAGGGACAGGGGACCGGGGAGCTGTTTTTT. Translated, it gives CAISEGQGTGELFF.

The CDR3 coding sequence is TGCGCCAGCAGCTCTGGGTCGACTAGCCGGAATGAGCAGTTCTTC. Its translation is CASSSGSTSRNEQFF. The gene calls are TRBV5-1 and TRBJ2-1; 7 bases line up with TRBD2. Germline assignment: CDR1 SGHRS and CDR2 YFSETQ. The CDR3 contains 15 residues. V lost 3 bases, J lost 7 bases, and 10 bases stayed unmatched. Full variable domain (outside the CDR3, taken from reference TRBV5-1 and TRBJ2-1): KAGVTQTPRYLIKTRGQQVTLSCSPISGHRSVSWYQQTPGQGLQFLFEYFSETQRNKGNFPGRFSGRQFSNSRSEMNVSTLELGDSALYLCASSSGSTSRNEQFFGPGTRLTVL.

CDR3 in amino acids: CASSKSSGGGYTF. DNA for the CDR3: TGCGCCAGCAGCAAGAGTTCGGGGGGTGGCTACACCTTC. This chain uses TRBV4-1 with TRBJ1-2; possible D gene TRBD1, 5 bases. CDR1 and CDR2 (germline): MGHRA, YSYEKL. Trimming removed 5 bases at V and 7 bases at J, with 14 bases between. The CDR3 sequence is 13 residues long.